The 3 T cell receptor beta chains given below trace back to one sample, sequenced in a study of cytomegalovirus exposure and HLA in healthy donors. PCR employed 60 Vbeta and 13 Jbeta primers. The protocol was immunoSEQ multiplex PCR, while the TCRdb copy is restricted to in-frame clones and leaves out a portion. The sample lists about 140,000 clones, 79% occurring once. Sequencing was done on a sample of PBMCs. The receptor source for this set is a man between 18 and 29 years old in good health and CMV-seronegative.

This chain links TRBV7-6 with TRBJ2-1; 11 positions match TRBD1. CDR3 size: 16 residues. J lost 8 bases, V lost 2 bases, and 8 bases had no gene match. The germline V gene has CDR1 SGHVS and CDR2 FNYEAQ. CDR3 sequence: CASSLRDRGISYEQFF. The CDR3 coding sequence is TGTGCCAGCAGCTTAAGGGACAGGGGGATTAGCTATGAGCAGTTCTTC.

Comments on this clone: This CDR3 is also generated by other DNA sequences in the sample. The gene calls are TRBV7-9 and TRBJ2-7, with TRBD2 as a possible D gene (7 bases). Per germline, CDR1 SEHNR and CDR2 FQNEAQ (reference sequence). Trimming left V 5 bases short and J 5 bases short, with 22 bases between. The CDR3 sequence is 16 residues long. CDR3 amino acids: CASSLLGGTLSDEQYF. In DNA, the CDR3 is TGTGCCAGCAGCCTACTCGGGGGGACACTAAGTGACGAGCAGTACTTC. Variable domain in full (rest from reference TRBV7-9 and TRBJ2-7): DTGVSQNPRHKITKRGQNVTFRCDPISEHNRLYWYRQTLGQGPEFLTYFQNEAQLEKSRLLSDRFSAERPKGSFSTLEIQRTEQGDSAMYLCASSLLGGTLSDEQYFGPGTRLTVT.

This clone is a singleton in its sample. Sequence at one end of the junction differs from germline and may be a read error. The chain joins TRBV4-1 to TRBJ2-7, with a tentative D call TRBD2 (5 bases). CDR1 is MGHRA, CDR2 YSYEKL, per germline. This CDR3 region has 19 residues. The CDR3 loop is CASSQVLVRVGVSSYERYF. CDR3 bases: TGCGCCAGCAGCCAAGTCCTTGTTCGGGTGGGAGTGAGTTCCTACGAGCGGTACTTC.